This section outlines one T cell receptor (beta chain) sequence together with its context. Its antigen remains unknown. The data belong to a study of shared clonotypes between healthy human individuals. Study-level information: In total, the donors were two women and a few men aged 18 to 49. General observations from the study: Across subsets, estimated richness was generally greater for naive than for memory populations. In several donors, 4.5% to 5.5% of naive CD4 clonotypes appeared in common.

Trimming left V 6 bases short and J 0 bases short, with 9 bases between. From germline, CDR1 is LNHDA and CDR2 SQIVND (reference sequence). The CDR3 length is 15 residues. Terminally differentiated effector memory CD45RA+ cells were excluded by CCR7 positive selection of CD45RO-negative cells. Investigators spread the genomic DNA of each subset evenly over several immunoSEQ plates. Sequencing used immunoSEQ multiplex PCR; TCRdb keeps in-frame clones, though not all of them. The data contain 800,000 to 950,000 clones, 90% to 98% of them seen just once; the ten biggest clones take up around 0.25%. The origin of this receptor is a man under 40 in good health. Sequenced material: naive CD8+ T cells sorted from blood. This chain uses TRBV19 with TRBJ2-6, with no clear D. The CDR3 region has the DNA TGTGCCAGTAGAGTCAGGTACTCTGGGGCCAACGTCCTGACTTTC. Translated: CASRVRYSGANVLTF.